This entry is about one T cell receptor (beta chain). TCRdb called the RT-PCR reads again in MiXCR, with one record for every CDR3 protein. The sample includes almost 700,000 distinct CDR3 sequences, 13% to 15% of them seen just once. This CDR3 spans 13 amino acids. Germline V gene sequence: CDR1 SNHLY, CDR2 FYNNEI. The V and J ends lost 6 bases and 5 bases respectively, with 10 bases between them. The receptor was derived from a female donor in good health, serving as a healthy control. The sample consisted of memory CD4+ T cells from blood. The V gene is TRBV2, the J gene TRBJ2-2; D not resolved. In DNA, the CDR3 is TGTGCCAGCAGGTCACAAAGAACCGGGGAGCTGTTTTTT. Encoded protein: CASRSQRTGELFF.